Each of the 16 T cell receptor beta chains below was sequenced from the same sample in a study of T cell responses to AZD1222 COVID-19 vaccine. Data came from immunoSEQ multiplex PCR; TCRdb stores just in-frame clones and leaves some out. The sample shows approximately 120,000 clones, roughly nine tenths of them seen only once. The specimen comprised peripheral blood, sampled on day 0 of AZD1222 vaccination. The receptors come from an adult in good health.

V and J are TRBV7-9 and TRBJ1-5; no clear D. CDR1 and CDR2 (germline): SEHNR, FQNEAQ (reference sequence). CDR3 length: 16 amino acids. V was pared by 5 bases and J by 0 bases, with 14 bases between. The CDR3 spells CASSLTDGSSNQPQHF. The CDR3, as DNA: TGTGCCAGCAGCCTGACTGACGGATCTAGCAATCAGCCCCAGCATTTT.

The chain recombines TRBV4-2 with TRBJ2-5, with 13 bases that match TRBD2. Germline V CDR1 and CDR2: LGHNA, YNFKEQ. The V and J ends lost 1 base and 1 base, in that order; junction bases with no gene match: 0. The CDR3 extends over 16 amino acids. The DNA of the CDR3 is TGTGCCAGCAGCCAAGGACTAGCGGGGGGCCAAGAGACCCAGTACTTC. Protein product: CASSQGLAGGQETQYF.

A single count supports this clone. V is TRBV5-4 and J is TRBJ1-6, with D unresolved. V was trimmed by 1 base and J by 4 bases, leaving 15 bases between them. The germline V gene has CDR1 SGHNT and CDR2 YYREEE (reference sequence). The CDR3 extends over 17 amino acids. CDR3 residues: CASSLREGYVYNSPLHF. The DNA of the CDR3 is TGTGCCAGCAGCTTGCGCGAAGGTTACGTTTATAATTCACCCCTCCACTTT.

The chain has TRBV30 and TRBJ2-3; TRBD2 aligns across 11 bases. Germline loops: CDR1 GTSNPN, CDR2 SVGIG (reference sequence). V lost 0 bases, J lost 7 bases, and 6 bases stayed unmatched. CDR3 length: 15 amino acids. This CDR3 reads CAWSVGSGGAHTQYF. Written as DNA, the CDR3 is TGTGCCTGGAGTGTTGGTAGCGGGGGGGCGCATACGCAGTATTTT.

J is TRBJ2-6 and V is TRBV6-2 or TRBV6-3, with a tentative D call TRBD1 (6 bases). CDR1 is MNHEY and CDR2 is SVGEGT in the germline V gene. CDR3 length: 17 amino acids. V was shortened by 6 bases and J by 1 base, with 16 bases between the two germline ends. The CDR3 loop is CASSSRDTSSGANVLTF. CDR3 nucleotides: TGTGCCAGCAGCTCACGGGACACTTCTTCTGGGGCCAACGTCCTGACTTTC.

This sequence joins TRBV28 and TRBJ1-5, with D perhaps matching TRBD1 (5 bases). This CDR3 contains 14 residues. Trimming removed 6 bases from V and 6 bases from J, with 15 bases in between. Germline V gene sequence: CDR1 MDHEN, CDR2 SYDVKM. CDR3 protein: CASSGTLTGQPQHF. The CDR3 DNA reads as TGTGCCAGCAGCGGGACTTTAACTGGTCAGCCCCAGCATTTT.

This chain uses TRBV27 with TRBJ2-1; 8 bases line up with TRBD2. The germline V gene has CDR1 MNHEY and CDR2 SMNVEV (reference sequence). V was pared by 3 bases and J by 13 bases, with 8 bases of the junction left unmatched. The CDR3 length is 13 residues. This CDR3 is CASSFGGSGGQFF. CDR3 in DNA: TGTGCCAGCAGTTTTGGTGGGAGCGGGGGTCAGTTCTTC.

The chain employs TRBV2 and TRBJ1-5; 7 bases are a match to TRBD1. The germline gives CDR1 SNHLY, CDR2 FYNNEI. The CDR3 loop spans 14 amino acids. The V and J ends lost 6 bases and 7 bases, in that order; junction bases with no gene match: 9. The CDR3, as DNA: TGTGCCAGCAGGACCTCAGGGGGACGGCAGCCCCAGCATTTT. Protein: CASRTSGGRQPQHF.

V and J are TRBV28 and TRBJ1-2, with a possible D match to TRBD1 (5 bases). This CDR3 has 13 residues. The germline V gene has CDR1 MDHEN and CDR2 SYDVKM. The ends were cut back, 5 bases at V and 8 bases at J, with 15 bases in the middle. The CDR3 bases are TGTGCCAGCAGTCGGGACTCCCTGGAAGGCTACACCTTC. It specifies CASSRDSLEGYTF.

This clone appeared once. The rearrangement links TRBV19 to TRBJ2-2; D not resolved. This CDR3 region has 16 residues. Per germline, CDR1 LNHDA and CDR2 SQIVND (reference sequence). The V and J ends lost 4 bases and 2 bases respectively, with 14 bases between them. In nucleotides, the CDR3 is TGTGCCAGTAGTAGAGCAAGACAACTAAACACCGGGGAGCTGTTTTTT. Amino acids: CASSRARQLNTGELFF.

The gene calls are TRBV7-6 and TRBJ1-3; D unclear. V was trimmed by 1 base and J by 4 bases, leaving 14 bases between them. The CDR3 has 16 amino acids. Germline V lookup: CDR1 SGHVS, CDR2 FNYEAQ. CDR3 sequence reads: CASSLEVAGYGNTIYF. The CDR3 DNA follows: TGTGCCAGCAGCTTAGAAGTGGCAGGTTACGGAAACACCATATATTTT.

The chain is built from TRBV6-6 and TRBJ2-5, with D perhaps TRBD2 (6 bases). Germline CDR1 is MNHNY and CDR2 is SVGAGI (reference sequence). Deletions cut 6 bases from V and 5 bases from J, with 13 bases between. The CDR3 extends over 13 amino acids. CDR3 sequence (DNA): TGTGCCAGCAGGGAGGGGTCTGGGGAGACCCAGTACTTC. It yields the protein CASREGSGETQYF.

Turning to this clone: Because the CDR3's place on the DNA is in doubt, the DNA is left out and the CDR3 is given as listed by TCRdb. The chain joins TRBV27 to TRBJ2-7; the D call of TRBD2 is as the table states it, not checked on the DNA. Ends included, the CDR3 has 12 residues. Germline CDR1 is MNHEY and CDR2 is SMNVEV (reference sequence). The CDR3 sequence is CASSTSAYEQYF.

CDR3 sequence: CASSLSPSGGNTEAFF. CDR3 DNA sequence: TGTGCCAGCAGCTTATCCCCGAGCGGAGGGAACACTGAAGCTTTCTTT. The chain recombines TRBV7-6 with TRBJ1-1; D unclear. CDR3 length: 16 amino acids. Per the germline V gene, CDR1 is SGHVS and CDR2 is FNYEAQ. V was cut by 2 bases and J by 1 base, with 14 bases left in between.

This clone was observed a handful of times. The chain joins TRBV5-6 to TRBJ2-1, with D perhaps TRBD1 (6 bases). Trimming removed 2 bases from V and 4 bases from J, with 7 bases in between. Germline CDR1 and CDR2: SGHDT and YYEEEE. This CDR3 comprises 13 residues. CDR3 sequence: CASSFDRYNEQFF. The CDR3 DNA reads as TGTGCCAGCAGCTTCGACAGGTACAATGAGCAGTTCTTC.

The chain couples TRBV4-3 to TRBJ2-3; 13 bases line up with TRBD2. Germline-derived CDR1 and CDR2 are LGHNA and YSLEER. The CDR3 length is 19 residues. Losses at the gene ends were 4 bases for V and 0 bases for J; bases not matched to a gene: 10. The CDR3 region has the DNA TGCGCCAGCAGCCTACAAAGAGGGACTAGCGGGGTGAGCACAGATACGCAGTATTTT. Its protein product is CASSLQRGTSGVSTDTQYF.